The rows below give T cell receptor beta chains drawn from one sample of a study of T cell responses to AZD1222 COVID-19 vaccine. Produced via immunoSEQ multiplex PCR; TCRdb's table is partial and in-frame only. Among about 140,000 clones listed, just under 95% were seen once. Sequencing was performed on peripheral blood, taken 28 days after the second AZD1222 dose. These receptors all stem from an adult who received the AZD1222 COVID-19 vaccine. CDR3s include the opening cysteine and the closing phenylalanine or tryptophan. D genes are given only for firm matches. Not every row has a clone size; where given, it reads once, few, many or a size class.

v_gene	d_gene	j_gene	abundance	CDR3nt	CDR3aa
TRBV12-3/TRBV12-4	NA	TRBJ1-5	NA	TGTGCCAGCAGTTTACCCCCGGGGCAGCCCCAGCATTTT	CASSLPPGQPQHF
TRBV4-3	TRBD2	TRBJ2-1	NA	TGCGCCAGCAGCCGGACTAGCGGGGGGGCCAATGAGCAGTTCTTC	CASSRTSGGANEQFF
TRBV3-1/TRBV3-2	TRBD2	TRBJ2-3	NA	TGTGCCAGCTTAGCGGGAGATACGCAGTATTTT	CASLAGDTQYF
TRBV7-9	TRBD2	TRBJ2-2	NA	TGTGCCAGCAGGGTTATAGCGGGGGACAACACCGGGGAGCTGTTTTTT	CASRVIAGDNTGELFF
TRBV7-3	TRBD2	TRBJ2-1	NA	TGTGCCAGCAGCTTAAGGACTAGCGGTTACAATGAGCAGTTCTTC	CASSLRTSGYNEQFF
TRBV19	TRBD1	TRBJ1-5	NA	TGTGCCAGTAGTATCGTAAGGGCAGGGGGGACGACCCAGCATTTT	CASSIVRAGGTTQHF
TRBV12-5	NA	TRBJ1-3	NA	TGTGCTAGTGGTTTGGTAATAACAGGACCCCGCTCTGGAAACACCATATATTTT	CASGLVITGPRSGNTIYF
TRBV7-8	NA	TRBJ1-1	once	TGTGCCAGCAGCTTATTTGGGGGATCGAACACTGAAGCTTTCTTT	CASSLFGGSNTEAFF
TRBV6-6	TRBD1	TRBJ1-4	NA	TGTGCCAGCAGTCAGGGGGGGTACAAGGCAACTAATGAAAAACTGTTTTTT	CASSQGGYKATNEKLFF
TRBV5-5	TRBD1	TRBJ1-5	NA	TGTGCCAGCAGCTGGGGGGCCCCAGGGGGCAGTCAGCCCCAGCATTTT	CASSWGAPGGSQPQHF
TRBV6-6	NA	TRBJ2-2	NA	TGTGCCAGCAGTCTTCTCCAACCGAACACCGGGGAGCTGTTTTTT	CASSLLQPNTGELFF
TRBV15	TRBD1	TRBJ2-3	NA	TGTGCCACCAGCTTCCGGGACAGCAGCACAGATACGCAGTATTTT	CATSFRDSSTDTQYF
TRBV6-6	NA	TRBJ1-1	NA	TGTGCCACCGGGACGGCGAACACTGAAGCTTTCTTT	CATGTANTEAFF
TRBV6-5	NA	TRBJ2-5	NA	TGTGCCAGCAAGTTGAGAGAGACCCAGTACTTC	CASKLRETQYF
TRBV11-3	NA	TRBJ2-3	NA	TGTGCCAGCAGCCTTGGACGAGACCCAAACACAGATACGCAGTATTTT	CASSLGRDPNTDTQYF
TRBV2	NA	TRBJ1-3	NA	TGTGCCAGCAGTGGGGGCTCTGGAAACACCATATATTTT	CASSGGSGNTIYF
TRBV11-2	NA	TRBJ2-5	NA	TGTGCCAGCAGCTCATCCCCGGGGGTACTGGAGACCCAGTACTTC	CASSSSPGVLETQYF
TRBV18	NA	TRBJ2-1	NA	TGTGCCAGCTCACCACCGAGTTATGAGCAGTTCTTC	CASSPPSYEQFF
TRBV4-3	TRBD2	TRBJ2-3	NA	TGCGCCAGCAGCCAAGATTCACGGCTAGCGGGTGCAGATACGCAGTATTTT	CASSQDSRLAGADTQYF
TRBV27	NA	TRBJ1-4	NA	TGTGCCAGTCGGGAGTTTCAGGGTGAAAAACTGTTTTTT	CASREFQGEKLFF
TRBV5-1	NA	TRBJ1-4	NA	TGCGCCAGCAGCTTGAATAGGGGACCTTCAAACCAAGAAAAACTGTTTTTT	CASSLNRGPSNQEKLFF
TRBV18	NA	TRBJ2-7	NA	TGTGCCAGCTCACCCAGTTGGAGGGAAGGTTATCAGCAGTACTTC	CASSPSWREGYQQYF
TRBV7-9	TRBD1	TRBJ1-1	NA	TGTGCCAGCAGCTATACAGGGGGAACAATTAACACTGAAGCTTTCTTT	CASSYTGGTINTEAFF
TRBV7-9	TRBD2	TRBJ2-7	NA	TGTGCCAGCAGCTTAGGGGCTAGCGGGGGGGCCTACGAGCAGTACTTC	CASSLGASGGAYEQYF
TRBV7-8	NA	TRBJ1-6	NA	TGTGCCAGCAGCATAGAGAACGGGTCACCCCTCCACTTT	CASSIENGSPLHF
TRBV6-5	TRBD1	TRBJ1-2	once	TGTGCCAGCAGTCACGACAGGGAAGGTGGCTACACCTTC	CASSHDREGGYTF
TRBV2	TRBD2	TRBJ2-7	NA	TGTGCCAGCAGTGAAGTCGTGGCGGGGGGGCGAAAGCAGTACTTC	CASSEVVAGGRKQYF
TRBV5-6	NA	TRBJ1-4	NA	TGTGCCAGCAGCTTGACCCCCACAGGGTACGAAAAACTGTTTTTT	CASSLTPTGYEKLFF
TRBV19	NA	TRBJ1-5	NA	TGTGCCAGTAGTATAAGGGAGGGAAGTCAGCCCCAGCATTTT	CASSIREGSQPQHF
TRBV24-1	NA	TRBJ2-7	NA	NA	CATSDLRVGQGSHF
TRBV28	NA	TRBJ2-3	NA	TGTGCCAGCAGTGGGGGAACCTCTAGCGCCGGAGGGGCAGATACGCAGTATTTT	CASSGGTSSAGGADTQYF
TRBV29-1	TRBD1	TRBJ1-2	NA	TGCAGCGTCCCCGACAGGGGCCTAGGCTACACCTTC	CSVPDRGLGYTF
TRBV5-1	TRBD2	TRBJ2-3	NA	TGCGCCAGCAGCTTGGGTCGGGAGGCAGATACGCAGTATTTT	CASSLGREADTQYF